This T cell receptor beta chain came from a study of control samples from healthy donors and cancer patients. Sequenced by immunoSEQ multiplex PCR; TCRdb stores in-frame clones only, minus some. The sample shows around 150,000 clones, about 94% of them seen only once. In germline, CDR1 is SGHDT, CDR2 YYEEEE. Trimming cost V 0 bases and J 1 base, with 7 bases left between them. The CDR3 length is 15 residues. This TCR was recovered from a woman aged 40 to 50 in good health. V is TRBV5-6 and J is TRBJ1-4; D possibly corresponds to TRBD1 (5 bases). Input material: blood. The CDR3 loop reads CASSLVGETNEKLFF. CDR3 in DNA: TGTGCCAGCAGCTTGGTGGGGGAAACTAATGAAAAACTGTTTTTT.